This TCR beta chain was identified in a study of OX40 agonist ivuxolimab in advanced cancers. Overall study findings and caveats: The study found that CD8+ T cells averaged more expanded clones than CD4+.

The ends lost 3 bases at V and 7 bases at J; junction bases unmatched: 5. The CDR3 spans 15 residues. Germline lookup yields CDR1 LNHDA and CDR2 SQIVND (reference sequence). About this clone itself: Its target is unknown. Other DNA sequences of this sample code for an identical CDR3.

The data were produced by immunoSEQ multiplex PCR, yet TCRdb's version contains in-frame clones alone and is incomplete. This table has more than 9,000 clones, about 75% appearing once. The chain recombines TRBV19 with TRBJ2-1, with 11 bases fitting TRBD2. This receptor was taken from an adult with an advanced solid tumor such as melanoma, head and neck, liver or kidney cancer. Sequenced material: CD4+ or CD8+ T cells sorted from blood, taken in a trial of the OX40 agonist ivuxolimab. CDR3 in amino acids: CASSILAGGLNEQFF. The CDR3, as DNA: TGTGCCAGTAGTATTTTAGCGGGGGGGCTGAATGAGCAGTTCTTC.